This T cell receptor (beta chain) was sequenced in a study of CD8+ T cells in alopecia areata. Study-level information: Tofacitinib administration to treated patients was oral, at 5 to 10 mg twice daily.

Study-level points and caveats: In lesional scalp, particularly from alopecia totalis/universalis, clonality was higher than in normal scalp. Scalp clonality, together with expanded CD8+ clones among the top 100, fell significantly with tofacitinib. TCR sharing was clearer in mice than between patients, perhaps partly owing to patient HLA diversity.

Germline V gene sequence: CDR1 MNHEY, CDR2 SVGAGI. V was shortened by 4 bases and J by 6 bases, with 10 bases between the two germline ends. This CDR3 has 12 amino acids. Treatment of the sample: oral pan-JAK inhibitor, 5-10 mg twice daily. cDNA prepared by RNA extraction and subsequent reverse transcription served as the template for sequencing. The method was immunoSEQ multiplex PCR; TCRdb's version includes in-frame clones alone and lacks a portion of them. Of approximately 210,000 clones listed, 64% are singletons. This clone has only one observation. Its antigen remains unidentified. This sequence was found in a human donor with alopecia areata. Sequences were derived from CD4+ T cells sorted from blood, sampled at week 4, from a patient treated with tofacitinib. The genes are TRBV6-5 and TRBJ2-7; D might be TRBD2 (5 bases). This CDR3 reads CASSSEGSEQYF. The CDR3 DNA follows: TGTGCCAGCAGTTCAGAGGGTAGCGAGCAGTACTTC.